The clone carrying this T cell receptor beta chain was observed a few times. Its antigen is not identified. These data originate in a study of beta chain features in type 1 diabetes. It was one heparinised blood draw, averaging around 100 mL, that each donor gave. Germline V gene lookup returns CDR1 MGHDK and CDR2 SYGVNS. The V gene lost 4 bases and the J gene lost 13 bases, with 22 bases spanning the gap. The CDR3 extends over 14 amino acids. Study-level points and caveats: All four CD4+ subsets of Type 1 diabetes patients contained TCRB CDR3s that were moderately but significantly shorter. Whether TCRB rearrangement is influenced by HLA type went unresolved here.

Expressed TCRB transcripts were sequenced after all isolated RNA was converted to cDNA. TCRdb's table, derived via immunoSEQ multiplex PCR, lists solely in-frame clones and lacks some. The sample records hundreds of thousands of clones, around 8% being singletons. This receptor was taken from a woman aged 18-29 years in good health. The sequencing input was central memory CD4+ T cells from blood. The chain couples TRBV25-1 to TRBJ2-5; D remains ambiguous. CDR3 region: CASSGFSIGSERYF. In nucleotides, the CDR3 is TGTGCCAGCAGTGGCTTTAGCATCGGGTCCGAGCGGTACTTC. The complete variable domain, with remaining parts taken from reference TRBV25-1 and TRBJ2-5, reads EADIYQTPRYLVIGTGKKITLECSQTMGHDKMYWYQQDPGMELHLIHYSYGVNSTEKGDLSSESTVSRIRTEHFPLTLESARPSHTSQYLCASSGFSIGSERYFGPGTRLLVL.